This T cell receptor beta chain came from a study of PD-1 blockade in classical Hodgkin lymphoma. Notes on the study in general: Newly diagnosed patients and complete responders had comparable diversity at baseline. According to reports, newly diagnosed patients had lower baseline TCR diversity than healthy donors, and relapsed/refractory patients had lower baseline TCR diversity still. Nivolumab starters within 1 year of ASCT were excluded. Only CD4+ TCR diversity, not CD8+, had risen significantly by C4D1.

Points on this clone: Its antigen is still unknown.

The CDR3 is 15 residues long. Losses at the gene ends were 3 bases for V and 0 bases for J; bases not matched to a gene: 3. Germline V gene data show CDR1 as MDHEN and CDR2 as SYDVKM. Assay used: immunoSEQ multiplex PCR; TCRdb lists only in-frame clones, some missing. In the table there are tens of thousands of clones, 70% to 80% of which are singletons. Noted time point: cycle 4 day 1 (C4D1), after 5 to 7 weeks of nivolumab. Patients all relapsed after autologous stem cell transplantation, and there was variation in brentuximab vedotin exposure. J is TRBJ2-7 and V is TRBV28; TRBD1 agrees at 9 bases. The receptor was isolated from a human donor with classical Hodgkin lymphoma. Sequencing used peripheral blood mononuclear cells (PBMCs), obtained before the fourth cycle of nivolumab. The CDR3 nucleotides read TGTGCCAGCAGTTTCCCGACAGGGGGCTCCTACGAGCAGTACTTC. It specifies CASSFPTGGSYEQYF.